This T cell receptor beta chain was profiled in a study of metastatic and nonmetastatic thyroid tumors. Study-level background: From malignant and benign thyroid patients, repertoires in blood and in tumor or nodule tissue were compared. Study-wide results and caveats: Patients with malignant thyroid tumors reportedly had significantly higher TCR beta diversity than those with benign nodules, in blood and tumor.

Patients underwent thyroid surgery, and none had received any treatment before it. The CDR3 is made up of 15 amino acids. After removal of 3 bases from V and 3 bases from J, the junction contained 5 bases not matched to a gene. Germline loops: CDR1 LNHDA, CDR2 SQIVND (reference sequence). This clone was detected ten times or more. Its antigen is unidentified. The authors' processing: Clinicopathological groups supplied CDR3 differences that were used to build a distant-metastasis classifier for papillary thyroid cancer. TCRdb re-analyzed the PCR reads through MiXCR. The V and J calls and clone size come from TCRdb's table, not from the authors' own analysis. The table lists some 21,000 clones, approximately 22% of them singletons, with around 12% in the top ten.

Source material: tumor tissue. This receptor was obtained from a female donor with papillary thyroid cancer or a benign thyroid nodule (not recorded which). Some clones in this sample may be carry-over from other donors' samples. The chain links TRBV19 to TRBJ2-1; 7 nucleotides agree with TRBD2. The CDR3 loop reads CASSMMGGGYNEQFF. The CDR3 region has the DNA TGTGCCAGTAGTATGATGGGGGGGGGCTACAATGAGCAGTTCTTC.